Below are 31 T cell receptor beta chains sequenced from a single sample in a study of T-cell memory formation after mild COVID-19. From the 5' RACE reads, TCRdb called clonotypes with MiXCR, one entry per CDR3 protein. The data contain 250,000 to 350,000 distinct CDR3 sequences, 15% to 20% of them singletons. Sequencing was done on a sample of PBMCs or a T cell subset sorted from them (not recorded which). The receptors originated from a man in his late teens or twenties who had mild COVID-19 (a few samples of this study predate the infection). Cell type and time point are not known.

This clonotype was detected only a few times. The V gene is TRBV29-1, the J gene TRBJ2-7; no clear D. V was clipped by 7 bases and J by 6 bases, with 13 bases between them. Looked up from germline, CDR1 is SQVTM and CDR2 is ANQGSEA. This CDR3 is built from 11 residues. The CDR3 spells CSAHRAPEQYV. The CDR3, as DNA: TGCAGCGCCCATCGGGCACCCGAGCAGTACGTC.

CDR3 loop: CATSGAGGADTQYF. In DNA, the CDR3 is TGTGCCACCAGTGGTGCAGGGGGCGCGGATACGCAGTATTTT. V is TRBV24-1 and J is TRBJ2-3, with 8 bases that match TRBD1. V was clipped by 5 bases and J by 6 bases; unmatched bases: 6. CDR3 length equals 14 residues. In germline, CDR1 is KGHDR, CDR2 SFDVKD.

The table lists this clonotype with a few counts. The rearrangement joins TRBV4-1 to TRBJ1-2; 7 bases match TRBD1. V lost 1 base and J lost 6; bases outside the gene matches: 11. Germline CDR1 and CDR2: MGHRA and YSYEKL. The CDR3 spans 16 residues. Here the CDR3 DNA reads TGCGCCAGCAGCCAAGTTTTACGTCGACAGGGCCATGGCTACACCTTC. This codes for CASSQVLRRQGHGYTF.

The table lists this clonotype with many counts. The chain uses TRBV4-3 and TRBJ2-2; 7 bases map to TRBD2. CDR1 is LGHNA, CDR2 YSLEER, per germline. CDR3 size: 18 residues. V lost 0 bases to trimming and J lost 2 bases; unmatched junction nucleotides: 9. The CDR3 sequence: CASSQEGLAAINTGELFF. In DNA form, the CDR3 reads TGCGCCAGCAGCCAAGAAGGTCTAGCGGCAATCAACACCGGGGAGCTGTTTTTT.

A few counts support this clonotype. The V call is TRBV7-2, the J call TRBJ2-7; 8 bases agree with TRBD1. J gave up 0 bases and V 1 base, and 11 bases lay outside the gene matches. This CDR3 has 18 residues. Germline V gene sequence: CDR1 SGHTA, CDR2 FQGNSA. CDR3 residues: CASSLGTGLVRRSYEQYF. CDR3 coding DNA: TGTGCCAGCAGCTTAGGGACAGGGCTTGTTAGGCGCTCCTACGAGCAGTACTTC.

This sequence joins TRBV24-1 and TRBJ2-3; D is possibly TRBD1 or TRBD2 (5 bases each). The V end lost 3 bases, the J end lost 1 base, and 10 bases lay between the germline ends. The germline gives CDR1 KGHDR, CDR2 SFDVKD. The CDR3 sequence is 15 residues long. The CDR3: CATSDPGRGTDTQYF. The CDR3 region has the DNA TGTGCCACCAGTGATCCGGGACGAGGCACAGATACGCAGTATTTT.

J is TRBJ1-4 and V is TRBV5-6, with 9 positions matching TRBD1. V shed 3 bases, J shed 5 bases, and the junction held 8 bases outside the gene matches. The CDR3 is 16 amino acids. Germline loops: CDR1 SGHDT, CDR2 YYEEEE. The CDR3 DNA is TGTGCCAGCAGCTCAGAGTCGGGACAGGGAAATGAAAAACTGTTTTTT. This gives the protein CASSSESGQGNEKLFF.

V gene TRBV14 combines with J gene TRBJ2-3; D ambiguous. This CDR3 region has 12 residues. The V gene's germline CDR1 is SGHDN and CDR2 FVKESK. The ends were cut back, 4 bases at V and 10 bases at J, with 12 bases in the middle. In DNA, the CDR3 is TGTGCCAGCAGCCCCTTCGAAGGAGCGCAGTATTTT. It translates to CASSPFEGAQYF.

This clonotype was picked up a small number of times. V is TRBV12-3 or TRBV12-4 and J is TRBJ2-7, with a tentative D call TRBD2 (5 bases). This CDR3 region has 15 residues. The germline V and J ends were trimmed by 4 bases and 2 bases, with 15 bases remaining between them. The CDR3: CASSSGERHTYEQYF. In nucleotides, the CDR3 is TGTGCCAGCAGTTCTGGCGAGCGGCATACCTACGAGCAGTACTTC.

The J gene is TRBJ2-2, the V gene TRBV5-1; tentative D call: TRBD1 (5 bases). The CDR3 consists of 14 residues. Germline values: CDR1 SGHRS, CDR2 YFSETQ. V lost 5 bases, J lost 2 bases, and 10 bases lay in between. The CDR3 nucleotides read TGCGCCAGCAGGGACATCCGTAACACCGGGGAGCTGTTTTTT. It yields the protein CASRDIRNTGELFF.

This clonotype was seen a handful of times. The genes are TRBV7-2 and TRBJ2-1; 9 nucleotides align to TRBD1. The junction had 23 bases not matched to a gene; V was cut back by 5 bases and J by 0 bases. Germline loops: CDR1 SGHTA, CDR2 FQGNSA. CDR3 length: 22 amino acids. The CDR3: CASSRPLRGTGYRQSSYNEQFF. For the CDR3, the DNA is TGTGCCAGCAGCCGACCCTTGAGAGGGACAGGGTACAGACAGAGCTCCTACAATGAGCAGTTCTTC.

The chain recombines TRBV6-1 with TRBJ2-7, with D maybe TRBD1 (6 bases). Germline CDR1 reads MNHNS; CDR2 reads SASEGT. Trimming shortened V by 4 bases and J by 7 bases, and 14 bases separated the two germline ends. The CDR3 sequence is 13 residues long. CDR3 DNA: TGTGCCAGCAGTGTTTCAGGGGTGAGTGAGCAGTACGTC. Its protein product is CASSVSGVSEQYV.

The chain carries TRBV9 and TRBJ2-5; TRBD2 matches at 11 bases. CDR1 is SGDLS and CDR2 is YYNGEE in the germline V gene. The CDR3 has 16 amino acids. The ends lost 5 bases at V and 2 bases at J; junction bases unmatched: 8. The CDR3 sequence is CASSGLAGLEQETQYF. CDR3 nucleotide sequence: TGTGCCAGCAGTGGACTAGCGGGCCTGGAACAAGAGACCCAGTACTTC.

The gene calls are TRBV7-2 and TRBJ2-3; 7 bases are a match to TRBD1. V was clipped by 8 bases and J by 7 bases; unmatched bases: 15. The CDR3 length is 15 residues. CDR1 is SGHTA and CDR2 is FQGNSA in the germline V gene. Here the CDR3 DNA reads TGTGCCAGCGCAATGGGAAGGGGGCGGTACTATACGCAGTATTTT. It is translated as CASAMGRGRYYTQYF.

This clonotype appeared a few times. CDR3 region: CASSTRLVADTQYF. CDR3 nucleotides: TGTGCCAGCAGCACACGACTAGTCGCAGATACGCAGTATTTT. This sequence joins TRBV7-2 and TRBJ2-3, with a tentative D call TRBD2 (6 bases). This CDR3 contains 14 residues. The germline gives CDR1 SGHTA, CDR2 FQGNSA. The V and J ends lost 5 bases and 4 bases respectively, with 13 bases between them.

V gene TRBV5-1 combines with J gene TRBJ2-5, with TRBD1 matching 7 bases. CDR3 length equals 14 residues. Germline V CDR1 and CDR2: SGHRS, YFSETQ. V was clipped by 4 bases and J by 5 bases; unmatched bases: 8. CDR3 sequence (DNA): TGCGCCAGCAGCGTTCGACAGGGCCACGAGACCCAGTACTTC. Protein: CASSVRQGHETQYF.

This clonotype was counted once. The chain links TRBV7-2 to TRBJ1-4, with D unresolved. With 2 bases removed from V and 0 bases from J, the gap between germline ends came to 7 bases. In germline, CDR1 is SGHTA, CDR2 FQGNSA. The CDR3 is made up of 15 amino acids. The CDR3 loop is CASSLIGATNEKLFF. The CDR3 DNA sequence: TGTGCCAGCAGCTTAATAGGAGCAACTAATGAAAAACTGTTTTTT.

The chain has TRBV4-2 and TRBJ1-2; D is possibly TRBD1 (5 bases). The CDR3 consists of 15 residues. The germline CDR1 and CDR2 sequences are LGHNA and YNFKEQ. V lost 4 bases and J 3 bases, leaving 15 bases between the germline ends. The CDR3 DNA is TGTGCCAGCAGCCCATCATTCGGGGGAGACTATGGCTACACCTTC. This encodes CASSPSFGGDYGYTF.

The sample holds a few counts of this clonotype. J is TRBJ2-2 and V is TRBV7-9; TRBD2 agrees at 7 bases. The trim removed 3 bases at V and 3 bases at J, leaving 1 base unmatched. Germline-derived CDR1 and CDR2 are SEHNR and FQNEAQ (reference sequence). CDR3 length equals 14 residues. CDR3 coding DNA: TGTGCCAGCAGCTTGGGGGGGTACACCGGGGAGCTGTTTTTT. Translating it yields CASSLGGYTGELFF. Together with reference TRBV7-9 and TRBJ2-2, the CDR3 gives the full variable domain: DTGVSQNPRHKITKRGQNVTFRCDPISEHNRLYWYRQTLGQGPEFLTYFQNEAQLEKSRLLSDRFSAERPKGSFSTLEIQRTEQGDSAMYLCASSLGGYTGELFFGEGSRLTVL.

The rearrangement uses TRBV7-2 and TRBJ1-2; D not certain. V shed 1 base and J shed 5 bases, with 14 bases lying between them. CDR3 length: 15 residues. CDR1 is SGHTA and CDR2 is FQGNSA in the germline V gene. CDR3 loop: CASSLVGGKEYGYTF. CDR3 coding DNA: TGTGCCAGCAGCTTAGTCGGAGGTAAAGAGTATGGCTACACCTTC.

This clonotype occurred a few times. This chain connects TRBV4-2 to TRBJ2-7; D remains unclear. This CDR3 region has 11 residues. CDR1 LGHNA and CDR2 YNFKEQ come from the germline V gene. V was pared by 4 bases and J by 10 bases, with 11 bases between. This CDR3 is CASSPAQNQYF. CDR3 DNA sequence: TGTGCCAGCAGCCCGGCCCAGAATCAGTACTTC.

This clonotype was picked up a small number of times. This chain connects TRBV28 to TRBJ2-5; 9 bases line up with TRBD2. CDR1 and CDR2 from the germline V gene are MDHEN and SYDVKM. Losses at the gene ends were 5 bases for V and 0 bases for J; bases not matched to a gene: 16. The CDR3 runs to 19 residues. Here the CDR3 DNA reads TGTGCCAGCAGTCCTCTGGGGAGTAGCGGGGGCTTGTACCAAGAGACCCAGTACTTC. This translates into CASSPLGSSGGLYQETQYF. Full variable domain (missing parts from reference TRBV28 and TRBJ2-5): DVKVTQSSRYLVKRTGEKVFLECVQDMDHENMFWYRQDPGLGLRLIYFSYDVKMKEKGDIPEGYSVSREKKERFSLILESASTNQTSMYLCASSPLGSSGGLYQETQYFGPGTRLLVL.

This clonotype was counted ten times or more. The rearrangement uses TRBV5-5 and TRBJ1-5; 7 nucleotides align to TRBD1. Germline V gene lookup returns CDR1 SGHKS and CDR2 YYEKEE (reference sequence). The CDR3 sequence is 14 residues long. V lost 3 bases and J lost 2; bases outside the gene matches: 2. CDR3 nucleotides: TGTGCCAGCAGCTCAGGGGGTGGCAATCAGCCCCAGCATTTT. This encodes CASSSGGGNQPQHF.

V gene TRBV20-1 combines with J gene TRBJ1-5; a possible D gene is TRBD1 (6 bases). Trimming took 6 bases from V and 0 from J, leaving 21 bases between them. Germline values: CDR1 DFQATT, CDR2 SNEGSKA (reference sequence). The CDR3 runs to 17 residues. CDR3 residues: CSAALGGRIGSNQPQHF. The CDR3 DNA sequence: TGCAGTGCCGCTCTCGGGGGGCGAATAGGTAGCAATCAGCCCCAGCATTTT.

In this sample, this clonotype turned up many times. The chain has TRBV6-4 and TRBJ2-1, with TRBD2 matching over 8 bases. With V trimmed by 2 bases and J by 0 bases, 0 bases remained unmatched. The CDR3 totals 15 residues. Germline CDR1 reads MRHNA; CDR2 reads SNTAGT. The CDR3 region is CASSDTSGSYNEQFF. CDR3 sequence (DNA): TGTGCCAGCAGTGACACTAGCGGCTCCTACAATGAGCAGTTCTTC.

The V call is TRBV2, the J call TRBJ2-3, with D unresolved. CDR1 and CDR2 (germline): SNHLY, FYNNEI. The CDR3 has 13 residues. V was cut by 3 bases and J by 2 bases, with 6 bases left in between. The CDR3 is CASSEQITDTQYF. For the CDR3, the DNA is TGTGCCAGCAGTGAGCAAATCACAGATACGCAGTATTTT.

This clonotype has more than one count but fewer than ten. The V and J genes are TRBV6-6 and TRBJ2-1; 8 bases are shared with TRBD2. The CDR3 totals 15 residues. Trimming at V came to 4 bases and at J to 8 bases, leaving 10 bases not matched to a gene. Germline lookup yields CDR1 MNHNY and CDR2 SVGAGI (reference sequence). The chain's CDR3 is CASSFEIAGIDEQFF. CDR3 DNA: TGTGCCAGCAGTTTTGAAATAGCGGGGATCGATGAGCAGTTCTTC.

The rearrangement links TRBV6-5 to TRBJ2-6; possibly TRBD2 for D (5 bases). The V gene lost 2 bases and the J gene lost 5 bases, with 10 bases spanning the gap. The CDR3 totals 15 residues. CDR1 is MNHEY, CDR2 SVGAGI, per germline. The CDR3, as DNA: TGTGCCAGCAGTTACGAGGGTTTATGGGCCAACGTCCTGACTTTC. Its translation is CASSYEGLWANVLTF.

The chain has TRBV29-1 and TRBJ1-5; D unresolved. Trimming pared 4 bases from V and 2 bases from J, leaving 15 bases between. The CDR3 sequence is 15 residues long. Germline CDR1 reads SQVTM; CDR2 reads ANQGSEA. CDR3 amino acids: CSVADGWLGNQPQHF. CDR3 sequence (DNA): TGCAGCGTTGCCGACGGCTGGCTAGGCAATCAGCCCCAGCATTTT. The complete variable domain, with remaining parts taken from reference TRBV29-1 and TRBJ1-5, reads SAVISQKPSRDICQRGTSLTIQCQVDSQVTMMFWYRQQPGQSLTLIATANQGSEATYESGFVIDKFPISRPNLTFSTLTVSNMSPEDSSIYLCSVADGWLGNQPQHFGDGTRLSIL.

V usage is TRBV4-1 and J usage is TRBJ1-1, with D unresolved. The CDR3 is 14 amino acids. The ends were cut back, 4 bases at V and 3 bases at J, with 12 bases in the middle. Germline CDR1 is MGHRA and CDR2 is YSYEKL. DNA of the CDR3: TGCGCCAGCAGCCCTACCCCGGGAGACACTGAAGCTTTCTTT. This sequence encodes CASSPTPGDTEAFF.

The chain has TRBV29-1 and TRBJ1-6; D remains unclear. The length of the CDR3 is 14 residues. Trimming left V 5 bases short and J 7 bases short, with 15 bases between. CDR1 and CDR2 (germline): SQVTM, ANQGSEA. CDR3 loop: CSVQPGDLNSPLHF. DNA of the CDR3: TGCAGCGTTCAACCCGGTGACTTAAATTCACCCCTCCACTTT.